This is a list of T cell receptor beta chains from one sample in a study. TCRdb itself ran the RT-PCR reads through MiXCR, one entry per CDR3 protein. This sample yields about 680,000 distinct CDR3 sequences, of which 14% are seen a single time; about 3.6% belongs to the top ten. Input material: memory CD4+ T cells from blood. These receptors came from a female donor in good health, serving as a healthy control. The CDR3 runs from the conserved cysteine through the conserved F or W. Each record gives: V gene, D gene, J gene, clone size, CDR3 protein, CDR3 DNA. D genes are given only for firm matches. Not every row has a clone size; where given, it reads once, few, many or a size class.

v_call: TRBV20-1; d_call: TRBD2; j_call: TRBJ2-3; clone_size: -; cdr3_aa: CSAREPWTSLTQYF; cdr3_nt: TGCAGTGCTAGAGAACCGTGGACTAGTCTTACGCAGTATTTT
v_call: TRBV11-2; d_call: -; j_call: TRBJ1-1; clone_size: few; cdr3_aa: CASKPELYTEAFF; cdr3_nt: TGTGCCAGTAAACCGGAGCTATACACTGAAGCTTTCTTT
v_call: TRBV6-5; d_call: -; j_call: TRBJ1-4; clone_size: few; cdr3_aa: CASTTETTNEKLFF; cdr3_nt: TGTGCCAGCACAACAGAGACAACTAATGAAAAACTGTTTTTT
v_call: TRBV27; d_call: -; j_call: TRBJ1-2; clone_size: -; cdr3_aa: CASSSGGIYGYTF; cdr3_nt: TGTGCCAGCAGTTCAGGAGGGATCTATGGCTACACCTTC
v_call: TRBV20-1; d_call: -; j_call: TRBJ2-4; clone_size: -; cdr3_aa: CSAPPGTTTLAKNIQYF; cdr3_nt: TGCAGTGCCCCCCCCGGGACAACGACTTTAGCCAAAAACATTCAGTACTTC
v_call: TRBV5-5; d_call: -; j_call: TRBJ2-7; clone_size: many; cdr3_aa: CASSLTGLTYEQYF; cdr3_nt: TGTGCCAGCAGCCTTACAGGGCTCACCTACGAGCAGTACTTC
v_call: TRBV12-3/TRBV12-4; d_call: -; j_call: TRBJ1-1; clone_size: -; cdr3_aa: CASSSVRETEAFF; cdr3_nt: TGTGCCAGCAGTTCGGTACGGGAGACTGAAGCTTTCTTT
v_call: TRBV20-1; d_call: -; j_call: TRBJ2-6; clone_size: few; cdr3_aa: CSATVSGANVLTF; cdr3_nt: TGCAGTGCTACCGTCTCTGGGGCCAACGTCCTGACTTTC
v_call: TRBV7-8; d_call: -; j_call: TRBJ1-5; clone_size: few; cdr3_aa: CASSLGPRGNQPQHF; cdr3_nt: TGTGCCAGCAGCTTGGGGCCTCGAGGCAATCAGCCCCAGCATTTT
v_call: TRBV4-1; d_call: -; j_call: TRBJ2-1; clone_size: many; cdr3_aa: CASSQAGSNEQFF; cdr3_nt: TGCGCCAGCAGCCAAGCGGGCTCCAATGAGCAGTTCTTC
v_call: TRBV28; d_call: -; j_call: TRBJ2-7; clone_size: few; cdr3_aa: CASSLADSIYEQYF; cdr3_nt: TGTGCCAGCAGTTTAGCGGACTCGATCTACGAGCAGTACTTC
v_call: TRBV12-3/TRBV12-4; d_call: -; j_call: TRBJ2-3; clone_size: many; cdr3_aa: CASSYPGNTQYF; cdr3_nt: TGTGCCAGCAGCTACCCAGGGAATACGCAGTATTTT
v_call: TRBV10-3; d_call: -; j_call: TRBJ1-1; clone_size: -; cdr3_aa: CAISPTNTEAFF; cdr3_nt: TGTGCCATCAGCCCCACGAACACTGAAGCTTTCTTT
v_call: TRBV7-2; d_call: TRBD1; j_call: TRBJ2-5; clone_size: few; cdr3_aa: CASSLSTGGVKTQYF; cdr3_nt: TGTGCCAGCAGCTTATCTACAGGGGGCGTGAAGACCCAGTACTTC
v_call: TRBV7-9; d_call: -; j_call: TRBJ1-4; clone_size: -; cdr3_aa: CASSGVPGTANEKLFF; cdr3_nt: TGTGCCAGCAGCGGAGTACCCGGGACGGCAAATGAAAAACTGTTTTTT
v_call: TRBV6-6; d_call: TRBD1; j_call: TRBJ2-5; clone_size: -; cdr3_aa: CASSYSTGSETQYF; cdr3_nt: TGTGCCAGCAGTTACTCGACAGGGTCAGAGACCCAGTACTTC
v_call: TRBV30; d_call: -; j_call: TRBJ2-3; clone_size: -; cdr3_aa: CAWTGAGDTQYF; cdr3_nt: TGTGCCTGGACAGGTGCGGGTGATACGCAGTATTTT
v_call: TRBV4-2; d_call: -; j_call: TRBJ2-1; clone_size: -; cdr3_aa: CASSQDLGREQFF; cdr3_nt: TGTGCCAGCAGCCAAGATCTGGGGAGGGAGCAGTTCTTC
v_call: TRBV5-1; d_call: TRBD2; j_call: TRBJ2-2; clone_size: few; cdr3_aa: CASSLTAGGPTGELFF; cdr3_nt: TGCGCCAGCAGCTTGACCGCGGGAGGTCCCACCGGGGAGCTGTTTTTT
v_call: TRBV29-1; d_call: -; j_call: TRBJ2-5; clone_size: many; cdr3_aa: CSVVGGEETQYF; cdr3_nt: TGCAGCGTTGTGGGCGGTGAAGAGACCCAGTACTTC
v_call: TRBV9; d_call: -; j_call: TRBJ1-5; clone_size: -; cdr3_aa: CASSVSSRIGQPQHF; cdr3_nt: TGTGCCAGCAGCGTAAGTTCCAGGATCGGTCAGCCCCAGCATTTT
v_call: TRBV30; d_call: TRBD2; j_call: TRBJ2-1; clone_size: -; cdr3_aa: CAWSAIAGLGQFF; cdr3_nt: TGTGCCTGGAGCGCAATAGCGGGGTTGGGGCAGTTCTTC
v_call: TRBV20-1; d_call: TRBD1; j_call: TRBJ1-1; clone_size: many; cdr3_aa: CSASRRTGLNTEAFF; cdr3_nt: TGCAGTGCTAGTAGAAGGACAGGGTTGAACACTGAAGCTTTCTTT
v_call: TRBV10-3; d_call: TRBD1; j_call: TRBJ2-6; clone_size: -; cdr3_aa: CAISESNRGISGANVLTF; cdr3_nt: TGTGCCATCAGTGAGTCTAACAGGGGTATCTCTGGGGCCAACGTCCTGACTTTC
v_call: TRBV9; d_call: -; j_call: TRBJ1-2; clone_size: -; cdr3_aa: CASSAGRTYGYTF; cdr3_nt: TGTGCCAGCAGCGCAGGACGCACCTATGGCTACACCTTC
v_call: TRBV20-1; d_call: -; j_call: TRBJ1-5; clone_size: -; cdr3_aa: CSASRRNQPQHF; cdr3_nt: TGCAGTGCTAGTCGGCGCAATCAGCCCCAGCATTTT
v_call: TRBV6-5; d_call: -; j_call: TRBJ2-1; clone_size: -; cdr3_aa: CASSYAAPIYYNEQFF; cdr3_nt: TGTGCCAGCAGTTACGCGGCACCAATTTACTACAATGAGCAGTTCTTC
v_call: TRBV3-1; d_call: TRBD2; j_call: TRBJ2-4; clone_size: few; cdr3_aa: CASSQFAGGGDIQYF; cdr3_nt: TGTGCCAGCAGCCAATTTGCGGGAGGTGGTGACATTCAGTACTTC
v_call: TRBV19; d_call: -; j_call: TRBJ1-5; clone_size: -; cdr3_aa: CASSIRGGGINQPQHF; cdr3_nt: TGTGCCAGTAGTATTAGGGGCGGGGGAATCAATCAGCCCCAGCATTTT
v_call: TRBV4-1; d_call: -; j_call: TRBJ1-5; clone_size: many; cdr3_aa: CASSQATGLSNQPQHF; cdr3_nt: TGCGCCAGCAGCCAAGCGACAGGTTTGAGCAATCAGCCCCAGCATTTT
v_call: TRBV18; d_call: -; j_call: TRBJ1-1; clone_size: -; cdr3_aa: CASSPPGEVTEAFF; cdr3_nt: TGTGCCAGCTCACCTCCTGGGGAGGTCACTGAAGCTTTCTTT
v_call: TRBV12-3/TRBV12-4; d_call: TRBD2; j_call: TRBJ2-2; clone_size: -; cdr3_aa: CASSLGSGSTSGELFF; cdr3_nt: TGTGCCAGCAGTTTAGGTAGCGGGAGTACCTCCGGGGAGCTGTTTTTT
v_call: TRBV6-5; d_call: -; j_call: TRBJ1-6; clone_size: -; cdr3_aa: CASSRQAHNSPLHF; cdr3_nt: TGTGCCAGCAGCAGACAAGCCCATAATTCACCCCTCCACTTT
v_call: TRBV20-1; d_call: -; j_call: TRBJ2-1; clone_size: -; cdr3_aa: CSALGYNEQFF; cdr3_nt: TGCAGTGCTTTGGGGTACAATGAGCAGTTCTTC
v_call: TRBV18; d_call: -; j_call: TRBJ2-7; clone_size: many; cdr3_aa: CASSPSASPEQYF; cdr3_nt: TGTGCCAGCTCCCCTTCCGCTTCCCCCGAGCAGTACTTC
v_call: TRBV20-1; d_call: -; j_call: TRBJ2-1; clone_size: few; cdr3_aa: CSAPVGGYSYNEQFF; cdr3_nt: TGCAGTGCTCCCGTGGGCGGATACTCCTACAATGAGCAGTTCTTC
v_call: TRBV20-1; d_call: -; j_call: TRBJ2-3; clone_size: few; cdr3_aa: CSAPRGLASTDTQYF; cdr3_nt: TGCAGTGCTCCACGTGGGCTAGCGAGCACAGATACGCAGTATTTT
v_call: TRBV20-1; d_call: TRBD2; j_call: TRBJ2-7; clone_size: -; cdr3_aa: CSASLSGRAMAYEQYF; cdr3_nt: TGCAGTGCTAGCTTGAGCGGGAGGGCCATGGCCTACGAGCAGTACTTC
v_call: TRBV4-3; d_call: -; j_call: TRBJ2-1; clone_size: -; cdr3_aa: CASSQVRRGEQFF; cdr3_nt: TGCGCCAGCAGCCAGGTGCGCCGAGGTGAGCAGTTCTTC
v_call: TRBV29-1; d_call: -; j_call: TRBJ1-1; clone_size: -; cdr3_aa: CSVDLGTEAFF; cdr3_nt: TGCAGCGTAGATCTAGGCACTGAAGCTTTCTTT
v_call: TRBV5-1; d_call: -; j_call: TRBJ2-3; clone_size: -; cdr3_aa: CASSFSPQSTDTQYF; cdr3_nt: TGCGCCAGCAGCTTTTCCCCCCAGAGCACAGATACGCAGTATTTT
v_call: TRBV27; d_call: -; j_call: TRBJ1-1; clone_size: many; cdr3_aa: CASSFEGTEAFF; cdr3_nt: TGTGCCAGCAGTTTCGAAGGAACTGAAGCTTTCTTT
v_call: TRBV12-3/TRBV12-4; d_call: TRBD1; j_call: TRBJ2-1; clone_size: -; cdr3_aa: CASSSPGQGRNEQFF; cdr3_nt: TGTGCCAGCAGTTCACCGGGACAGGGGCGCAATGAGCAGTTCTTC
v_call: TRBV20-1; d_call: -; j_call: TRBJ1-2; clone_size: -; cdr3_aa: CSARDGSMGPLHGYTF; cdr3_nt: TGCAGTGCTAGAGATGGCAGCATGGGCCCTTTACATGGCTACACCTTC
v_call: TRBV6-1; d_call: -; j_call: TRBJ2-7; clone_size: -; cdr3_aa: CASSAPDRLVYEQYF; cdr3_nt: TGTGCCAGCAGCGCCCCAGACAGGCTCGTCTACGAGCAGTACTTC
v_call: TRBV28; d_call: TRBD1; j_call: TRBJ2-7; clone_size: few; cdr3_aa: CASSYHRGHPYEQYF; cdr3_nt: TGTGCCAGCAGTTATCACAGGGGGCACCCCTACGAGCAGTACTTC
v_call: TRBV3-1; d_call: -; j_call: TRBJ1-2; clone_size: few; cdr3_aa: CASSLRRTRRAYGYTF; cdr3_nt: TGTGCCAGCAGCCTCCGACGCACAAGAAGAGCCTATGGCTACACCTTC
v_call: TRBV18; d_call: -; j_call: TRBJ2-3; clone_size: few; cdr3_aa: CASSPSGRSDTQYF; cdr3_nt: TGTGCCAGCTCACCAAGCGGCAGATCAGATACGCAGTATTTT
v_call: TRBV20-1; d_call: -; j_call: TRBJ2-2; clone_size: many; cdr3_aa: CSARVRTNTGELFF; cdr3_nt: TGCAGTGCTAGAGTTCGGACTAACACCGGGGAGCTGTTTTTT
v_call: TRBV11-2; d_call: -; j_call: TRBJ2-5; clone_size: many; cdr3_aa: CASSSGIAPQEETQYF; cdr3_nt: TGTGCCAGCAGCTCCGGGATAGCTCCCCAGGAGGAGACCCAGTACTTC
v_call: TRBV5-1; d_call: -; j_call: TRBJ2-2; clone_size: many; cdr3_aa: CASSFGGNSPGELFF; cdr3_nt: TGCGCCAGCAGCTTCGGCGGGAATAGCCCCGGGGAGCTGTTTTTT
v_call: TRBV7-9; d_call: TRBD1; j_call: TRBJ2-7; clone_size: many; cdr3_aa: CASSFGQGGWDEQYF; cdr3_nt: TGTGCCAGCAGCTTCGGACAGGGAGGTTGGGACGAGCAGTACTTC
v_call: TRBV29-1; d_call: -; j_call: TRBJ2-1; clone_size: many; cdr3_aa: CSVDRGAGRIF; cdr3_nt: TGCAGCGTTGATAGGGGGGCTGGTCGTATTTTC
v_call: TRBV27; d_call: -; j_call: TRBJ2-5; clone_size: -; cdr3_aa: CASSWIGELGETQYF; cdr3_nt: TGTGCCAGCAGTTGGATTGGAGAGTTAGGGGAGACCCAGTACTTC
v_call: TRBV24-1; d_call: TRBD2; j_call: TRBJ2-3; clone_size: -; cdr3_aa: CATSGLAGDTDTQYF; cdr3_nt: TGTGCCACCAGCGGACTAGCGGGGGACACAGATACGCAGTATTTT
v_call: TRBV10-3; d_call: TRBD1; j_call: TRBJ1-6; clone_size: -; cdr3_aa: CAIRPQGANNSPLHF; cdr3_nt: TGTGCCATCAGACCACAGGGGGCGAATAATTCACCCCTCCACTTT
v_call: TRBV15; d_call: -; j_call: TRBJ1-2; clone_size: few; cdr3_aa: CATSRDIDYGYTF; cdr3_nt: TGTGCCACCAGCAGAGATATCGACTATGGCTACACCTTC
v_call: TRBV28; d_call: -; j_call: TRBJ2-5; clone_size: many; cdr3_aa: CASSFGLGGGETQYF; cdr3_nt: TGTGCCAGCAGTTTCGGCCTCGGAGGTGGCGAGACCCAGTACTTC